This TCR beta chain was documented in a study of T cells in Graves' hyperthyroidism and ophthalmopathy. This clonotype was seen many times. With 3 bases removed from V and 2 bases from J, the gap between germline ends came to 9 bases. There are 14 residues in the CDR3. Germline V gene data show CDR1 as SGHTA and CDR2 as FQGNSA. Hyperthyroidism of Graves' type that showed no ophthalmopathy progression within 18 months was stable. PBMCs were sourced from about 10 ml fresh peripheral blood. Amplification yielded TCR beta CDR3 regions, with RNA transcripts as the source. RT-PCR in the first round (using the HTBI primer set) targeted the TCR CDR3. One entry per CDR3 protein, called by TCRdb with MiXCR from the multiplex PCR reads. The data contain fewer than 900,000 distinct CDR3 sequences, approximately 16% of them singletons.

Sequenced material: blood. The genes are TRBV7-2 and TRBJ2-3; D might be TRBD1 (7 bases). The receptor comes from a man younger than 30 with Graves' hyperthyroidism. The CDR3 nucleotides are TGTGCCAGCAGCTTCAGGGGGGCCACAGATACGCAGTATTTT. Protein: CASSFRGATDTQYF.